The source of this T cell receptor (beta chain) is a study of T cell responses to AZD1222 COVID-19 vaccine (dated by TCRdb to the early 2020s). A note on the overall study: AZD1222 recipients whose second dose came at about 4 weeks and those whose second dose came at about 12 weeks were combined into one group, since spike-specific TCR depth and breadth did not differ between the two schedules. Trial participants were enrolled by age into 18-55, 56-69 and 70-plus year subgroups, with approximately 150, 28 and 58 TCR-sequenced participants respectively. A total of 233 trial participants underwent TCR sequencing, of whom about 200 received two doses of AZD1222 and around 25 received two doses of the MenACWY control vaccine.

The CDR3 regions of human TCRbeta chains were subjected to immunosequencing. Regarding the original processing steps: TCRs in the repertoires were matched against a reference library of SARS-CoV-2-specific TCRs that had been generated with the MIRA antigen-specificity platform. Breadth meant the fraction of unique TCRs that were SARS-CoV-2-associated, whereas depth meant the fraction of total T cells that were SARS-CoV-2-associated. Using the MIRA data, every spike-specific TCR was mapped to the spike region that the TCR reacted to and assigned to either a CD4 or a CD8 class. Log10-transformed breadth and depth values were compared by one-way ANOVA with Sidak's multiple comparisons tests. This is the immuneACCESS table as TCRdb keeps it, with only in-frame sequences that have V and J called. A part of the clones is gone; compared with another copy, unresolved V genes explain less than half, and the rest is unexplained. V and J calls and clone size are as listed in that table; D and trimming were resolved from the DNA. This sample comprises over 90,000 clones, almost 85% of them detected only once. Approximately 15% of the sample is in the top ten clones.

The full study reports these points: In the small 56-69-year group, the increase in depth fell short of significance, most likely because of low power. After two AZD1222 doses, both the breadth and the depth of spike-specific TCRs were significantly higher than at day 0 and than in MenACWY recipients. Because no samples from the day 14 peak response were available, repertoires could be characterized only after the peak T cell response. The whole spike protein was spanned by vaccine-associated CD4 TCRs, and dominant responses were seen in regions 160-218 and 743-854. Participants were mostly white British and included more females than males, and it was suggested by the authors that clonal diversity may have been underestimated. Only five or six AZD1222 recipients were SARS-CoV-2 seropositive at baseline, limiting conclusions about previously exposed vaccinees. Reportedly, close to half of the unique spike-specific TCRs recognized epitopes lying outside the regions that are mutated in the B.1.351 and B.1.1.7 variants.

The time point label, as the study defines it: baseline before first vaccination. Vaccinee samples came from UK trials COV001 and COV002, including a single-blind randomized controlled phase 2/3 trial of AZD1222 (ChAdOx1 nCoV-19) in healthy adults. For TCRbeta chain sequencing, PBMC samples were collected from trial participants at day 0 and at day 28 after the second dose. The germline V gene (reference sequence) specifies LNHDA as CDR1 and SQIVND as CDR2. The CDR3 spans 16 residues, from the cysteine through the phenylalanine. Solely the CDR3 DNA is kept, with 48 bases framed from the first base. After removal of 6 bases from V and 0 bases from J, the junction retains 7 bases not matched to a gene. This clone appeared once. No antigen is known for it. No base quality values were provided; no much bigger clone lies one nucleotide off.

The clonotype originates from an adult in good health. This material consisted of peripheral blood, taken on day 0 of AZD1222 vaccination. This sequence uses TRBV19 and TRBJ1-5; TRBD1 agrees with 8 junctional bases. The nucleotides are TGTGCCAGTAGAACATCCAGGGGGCCTAGCAATCAGCCCCAGCATTTT. The resulting protein is CASRTSRGPSNQPQHF.